Below, 5 T cell receptor beta chains from the same sample are listed, as sequenced in a study of shared clonotypes between healthy human individuals. TCRdb keeps only in-frame clones here, not all; method: immunoSEQ multiplex PCR. In the table there are some 500,000 clones, around three quarters of which are singletons. The sample consisted of PBMCs. Receptors originate from a woman aged 40 to 55 in good health. Some clones in this sample may be carry-over from other donors' samples.

The chain uses TRBV29-1 and TRBJ2-6; maybe TRBD1 (6 bases). V was clipped by 6 bases and J by 0 bases, with 15 bases between them. CDR1 SQVTM and CDR2 ANQGSEA come from the germline V gene. This CDR3 is 16 amino acids long. The CDR3 reads CSVVGTSDSGANVLTF. Here the CDR3 DNA reads TGCAGCGTGGTCGGGACATCAGACTCTGGGGCCAACGTCCTGACTTTC.

The rearrangement uses TRBV6-1 and TRBJ1-3; D gene ambiguous. Germline V lookup: CDR1 MNHNS, CDR2 SASEGT. V lost 6 bases and J 3 bases, leaving 15 bases between the germline ends. This CDR3 comprises 15 residues. The CDR3: CASSQGPPGGNTIYF. CDR3 DNA: TGTGCCAGCAGCCAAGGACCTCCGGGTGGAAACACCATATATTTT.

In this sample, this clone turned up once. V and J are TRBV19 and TRBJ2-1; TRBD2 matches at 13 bases. Germline V gives CDR1 LNHDA, CDR2 SQIVND (reference sequence). Trimming took 6 bases from V and 8 from J; bases not matched to a gene: 7. The CDR3 loop spans 15 amino acids. The CDR3 loop reads CASSYTSGRAHEQFF. The CDR3 DNA sequence: TGTGCCAGTAGCTATACTAGCGGGAGGGCCCATGAGCAGTTCTTC.

This clone was seen only once. The gene calls are TRBV7-8 and TRBJ2-2; D remains ambiguous. The CDR3 totals 13 residues. Trimming pared 1 base from V and 7 bases from J, leaving 7 bases between. In germline, CDR1 is SGHVS, CDR2 FQNEAQ. In nucleotides, the CDR3 is TGTGCCAGCAGCTTAGTGATGGGCGGGGAGCTGTTTTTT. This codes for CASSLVMGGELFF.

V gene TRBV5-1 combines with J gene TRBJ2-2; D gene uncertain. This CDR3 region has 15 residues. Germline V gene data show CDR1 as SGHRS and CDR2 as YFSETQ. V was shortened by 5 bases and J by 5 bases, with 16 bases between the two germline ends. Here the CDR3 reads CASRGRHEKTGELFF. The CDR3 DNA sequence: TGCGCCAGCAGAGGCCGACACGAGAAAACCGGGGAGCTGTTTTTT. Combining the CDR3 with reference TRBV5-1 and TRBJ2-2 gives the whole variable domain KAGVTQTPRYLIKTRGQQVTLSCSPISGHRSVSWYQQTPGQGLQFLFEYFSETQRNKGNFPGRFSGRQFSNSRSEMNVSTLELGDSALYLCASRGRHEKTGELFFGEGSRLTVL.